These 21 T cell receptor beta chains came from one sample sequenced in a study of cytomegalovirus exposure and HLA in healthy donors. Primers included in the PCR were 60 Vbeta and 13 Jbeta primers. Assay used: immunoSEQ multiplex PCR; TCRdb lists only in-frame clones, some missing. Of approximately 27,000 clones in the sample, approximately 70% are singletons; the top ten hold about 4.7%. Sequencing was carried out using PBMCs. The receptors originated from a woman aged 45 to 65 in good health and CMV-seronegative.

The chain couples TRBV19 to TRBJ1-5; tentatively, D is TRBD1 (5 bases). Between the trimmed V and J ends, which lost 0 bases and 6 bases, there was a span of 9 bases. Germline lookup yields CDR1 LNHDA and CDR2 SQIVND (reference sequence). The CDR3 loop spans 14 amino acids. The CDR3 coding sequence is TGTGCCAGTAGTATAGACCGACAGATTCAGCCCCAGCATTTT. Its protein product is CASSIDRQIQPQHF. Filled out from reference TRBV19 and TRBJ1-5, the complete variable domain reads DGGITQSPKYLFRKEGQNVTLSCEQNLNHDAMYWYRQDPGQGLRLIYYSQIVNDFQKGDIAEGYSVSREKKESFPLTVTSAQKNPTAFYLCASSIDRQIQPQHFGDGTRLSIL.

The CDR3 loop reads CSVGGVRDPSQAFF. In nucleotides, the CDR3 is TGCAGCGTTGGGGGTGTGCGGGACCCCTCCCAAGCTTTCTTT. The chain employs TRBV29-1 and TRBJ1-1; TRBD1 might be the D (5 bases). This CDR3 contains 14 residues. Trimming took off 4 bases at V and 9 bases at J, with 21 bases between the two ends. Germline CDR1 reads SQVTM; CDR2 reads ANQGSEA.

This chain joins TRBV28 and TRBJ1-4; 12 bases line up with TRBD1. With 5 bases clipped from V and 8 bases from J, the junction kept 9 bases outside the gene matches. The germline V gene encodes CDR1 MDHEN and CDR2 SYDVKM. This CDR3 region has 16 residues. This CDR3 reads CASSPPGQGAREKLFF. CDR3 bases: TGTGCCAGCAGTCCCCCGGGACAGGGGGCACGGGAAAAACTGTTTTTT.

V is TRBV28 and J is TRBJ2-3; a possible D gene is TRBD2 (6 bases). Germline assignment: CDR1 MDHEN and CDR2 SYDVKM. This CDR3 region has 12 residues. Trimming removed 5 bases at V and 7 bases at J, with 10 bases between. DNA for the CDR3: TGTGCCAGCAGTCGGGAGAGTCATACGCAGTATTTT. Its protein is CASSRESHTQYF.

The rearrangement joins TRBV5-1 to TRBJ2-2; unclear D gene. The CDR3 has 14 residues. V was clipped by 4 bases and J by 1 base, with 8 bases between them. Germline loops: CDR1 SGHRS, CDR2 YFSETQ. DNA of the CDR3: TGCGCCAGCAGCCAAGCCCAGAACACCGGGGAGCTGTTTTTT. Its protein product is CASSQAQNTGELFF.

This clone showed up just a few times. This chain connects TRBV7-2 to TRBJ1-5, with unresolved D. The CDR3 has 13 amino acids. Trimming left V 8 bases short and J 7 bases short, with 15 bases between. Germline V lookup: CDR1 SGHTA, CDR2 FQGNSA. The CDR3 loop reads CASSRVEGQPQHF. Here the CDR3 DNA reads TGTGCCAGCTCACGTGTGGAGGGACAGCCCCAGCATTTT.

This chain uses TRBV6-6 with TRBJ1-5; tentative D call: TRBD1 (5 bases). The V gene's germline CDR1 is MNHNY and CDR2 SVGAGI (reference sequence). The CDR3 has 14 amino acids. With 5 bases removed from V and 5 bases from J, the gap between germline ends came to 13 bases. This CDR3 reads CASSTLGGYQPQHF. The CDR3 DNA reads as TGTGCCAGCAGTACCCTCGGGGGGTATCAGCCCCAGCATTTT.

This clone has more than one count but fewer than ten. The CDR3 DNA follows: TGTGCCAGCAGCTGGGGGACTACCTATAGCACAGATACGCAGTATTTT. Translation gives CASSWGTTYSTDTQYF. The chain is built from TRBV5-4 and TRBJ2-3; the match to TRBD2 covers 7 bases. With V trimmed by 3 bases and J by 0 bases, 7 bases remained unmatched. In germline, CDR1 is SGHNT, CDR2 YYREEE (reference sequence). The CDR3 contains 16 residues.

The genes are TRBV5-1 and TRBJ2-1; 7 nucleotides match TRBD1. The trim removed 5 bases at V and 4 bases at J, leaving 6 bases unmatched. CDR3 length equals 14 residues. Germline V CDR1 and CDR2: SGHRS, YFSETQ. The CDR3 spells CASRVDRTYNEQFF. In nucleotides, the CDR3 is TGCGCCAGCAGAGTGGACAGGACGTACAATGAGCAGTTCTTC. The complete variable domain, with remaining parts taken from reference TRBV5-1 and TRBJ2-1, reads KAGVTQTPRYLIKTRGQQVTLSCSPISGHRSVSWYQQTPGQGLQFLFEYFSETQRNKGNFPGRFSGRQFSNSRSEMNVSTLELGDSALYLCASRVDRTYNEQFFGPGTRLTVL.

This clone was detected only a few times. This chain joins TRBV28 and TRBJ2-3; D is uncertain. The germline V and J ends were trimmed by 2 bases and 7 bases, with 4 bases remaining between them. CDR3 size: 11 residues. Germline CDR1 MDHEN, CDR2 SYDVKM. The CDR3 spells CASSLGHTQYF. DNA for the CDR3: TGTGCCAGCAGTTTAGGCCATACGCAGTATTTT.

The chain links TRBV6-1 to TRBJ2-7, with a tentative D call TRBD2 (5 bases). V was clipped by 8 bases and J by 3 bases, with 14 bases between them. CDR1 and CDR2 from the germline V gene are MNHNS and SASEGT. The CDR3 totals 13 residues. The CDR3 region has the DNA TGTGCCAGCTGTGCGGAGGCAAACTACGAGCAGTACTTC. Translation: CASCAEANYEQYF.

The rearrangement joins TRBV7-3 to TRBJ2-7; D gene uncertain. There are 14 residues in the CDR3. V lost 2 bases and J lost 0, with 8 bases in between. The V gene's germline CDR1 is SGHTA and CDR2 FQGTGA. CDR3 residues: CASSLWASSYEQYF. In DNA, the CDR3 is TGTGCCAGCAGCTTATGGGCCTCCTCCTACGAGCAGTACTTC.

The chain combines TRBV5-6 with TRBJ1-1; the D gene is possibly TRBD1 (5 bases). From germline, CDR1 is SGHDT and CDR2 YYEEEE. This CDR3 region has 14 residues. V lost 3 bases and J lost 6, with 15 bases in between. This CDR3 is CASSSDLLGAEAFF. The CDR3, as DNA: TGTGCCAGCAGCTCTGACCTGTTAGGGGCTGAAGCTTTCTTT.

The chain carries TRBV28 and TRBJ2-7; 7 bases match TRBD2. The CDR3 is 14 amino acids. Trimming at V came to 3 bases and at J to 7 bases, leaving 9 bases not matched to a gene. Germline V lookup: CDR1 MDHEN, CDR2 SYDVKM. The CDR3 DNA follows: TGTGCCAGCAGTTTGTTCGGGGGGAGGAGGGAGCAGTACTTC. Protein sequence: CASSLFGGRREQYF.

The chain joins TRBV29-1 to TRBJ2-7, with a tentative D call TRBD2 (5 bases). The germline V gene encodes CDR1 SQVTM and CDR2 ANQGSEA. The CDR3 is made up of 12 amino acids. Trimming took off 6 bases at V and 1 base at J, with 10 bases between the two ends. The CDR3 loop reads CSVKTGSYEQYF. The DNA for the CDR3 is TGCAGCGTCAAGACGGGATCCTACGAGCAGTACTTC.

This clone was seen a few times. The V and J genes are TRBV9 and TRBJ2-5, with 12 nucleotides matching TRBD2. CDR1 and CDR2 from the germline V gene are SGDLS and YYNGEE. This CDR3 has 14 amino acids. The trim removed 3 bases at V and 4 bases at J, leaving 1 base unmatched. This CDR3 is CASSAGLAGETQYF. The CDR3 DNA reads TGTGCCAGCAGCGCGGGACTAGCGGGAGAGACCCAGTACTTC.

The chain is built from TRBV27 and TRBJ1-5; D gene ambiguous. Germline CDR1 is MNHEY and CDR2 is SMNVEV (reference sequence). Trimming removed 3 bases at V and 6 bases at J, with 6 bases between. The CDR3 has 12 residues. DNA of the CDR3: TGTGCCAGCAGTTTGGCGGGTCAGCCCCAGCATTTT. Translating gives CASSLAGQPQHF.

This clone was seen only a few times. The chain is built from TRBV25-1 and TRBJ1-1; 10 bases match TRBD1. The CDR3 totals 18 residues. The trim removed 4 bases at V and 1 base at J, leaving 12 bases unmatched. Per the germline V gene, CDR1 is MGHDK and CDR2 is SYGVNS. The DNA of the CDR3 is TGTGCCAGCAGTGCCCTGGTCGGGACAGGGGTTAAGAACACTGAAGCTTTCTTT. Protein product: CASSALVGTGVKNTEAFF.

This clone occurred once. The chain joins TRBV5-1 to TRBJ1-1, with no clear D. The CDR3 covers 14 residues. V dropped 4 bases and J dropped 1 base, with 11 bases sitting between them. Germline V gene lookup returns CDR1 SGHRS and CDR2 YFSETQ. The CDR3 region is CASSISRENTEAFF. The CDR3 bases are TGCGCCAGCAGCATTTCGAGGGAGAACACTGAAGCTTTCTTT. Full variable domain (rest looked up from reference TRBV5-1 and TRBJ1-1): KAGVTQTPRYLIKTRGQQVTLSCSPISGHRSVSWYQQTPGQGLQFLFEYFSETQRNKGNFPGRFSGRQFSNSRSEMNVSTLELGDSALYLCASSISRENTEAFFGQGTRLTVV.

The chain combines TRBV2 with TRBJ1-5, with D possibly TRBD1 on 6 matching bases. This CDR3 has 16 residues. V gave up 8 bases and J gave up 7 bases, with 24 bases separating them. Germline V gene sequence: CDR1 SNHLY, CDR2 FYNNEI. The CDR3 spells CASQATFTGIGQPQHF. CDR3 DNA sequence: TGTGCCAGCCAGGCCACTTTTACAGGGATAGGGCAGCCCCAGCATTTT.

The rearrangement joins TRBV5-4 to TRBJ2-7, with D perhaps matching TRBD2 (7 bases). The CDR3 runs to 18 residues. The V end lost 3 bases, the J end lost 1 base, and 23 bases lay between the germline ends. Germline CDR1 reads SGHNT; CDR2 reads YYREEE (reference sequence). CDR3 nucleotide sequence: TGTGCCAGCAGCTCATCCCGCGGGGGCGGGAAGATTTCCTACGAGCAGTACTTC. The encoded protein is CASSSSRGGGKISYEQYF.